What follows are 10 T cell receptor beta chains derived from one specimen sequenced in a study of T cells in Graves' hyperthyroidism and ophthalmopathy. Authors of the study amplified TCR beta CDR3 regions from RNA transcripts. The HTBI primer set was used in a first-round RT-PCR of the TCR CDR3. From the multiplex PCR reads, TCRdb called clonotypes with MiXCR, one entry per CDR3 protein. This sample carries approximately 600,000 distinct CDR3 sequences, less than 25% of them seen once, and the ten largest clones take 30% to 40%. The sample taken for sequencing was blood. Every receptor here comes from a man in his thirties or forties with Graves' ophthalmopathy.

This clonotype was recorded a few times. CDR3 region: CASSSYGLGQGVNQPQHF. For the CDR3, the DNA is TGTGCCAGCAGCTCCTATGGATTGGGACAGGGAGTAAATCAGCCCCAGCATTTT. The chain recombines TRBV7-9 with TRBJ1-5, with 9 bases identical to TRBD1. Germline V CDR1 and CDR2: SEHNR, FQNEAQ (reference sequence). CDR3 length equals 18 residues. V shed 4 bases and J 4 bases; nucleotides not matched to a gene: 14.

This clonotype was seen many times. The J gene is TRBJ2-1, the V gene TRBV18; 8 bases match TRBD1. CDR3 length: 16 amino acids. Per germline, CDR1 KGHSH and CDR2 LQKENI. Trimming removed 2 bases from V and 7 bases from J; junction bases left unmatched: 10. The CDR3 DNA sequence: TGTGCCAGCTCACCATCATGGGGCAGGGGGCGAAATGAGCAGTTCTTC. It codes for CASSPSWGRGRNEQFF.

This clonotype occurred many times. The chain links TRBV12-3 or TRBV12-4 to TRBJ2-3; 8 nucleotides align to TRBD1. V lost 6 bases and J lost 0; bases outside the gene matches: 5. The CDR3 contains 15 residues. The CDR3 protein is CASSPQGASTDTQYF. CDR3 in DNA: TGTGCCAGCAGCCCCCAGGGGGCTAGCACAGATACGCAGTATTTT.

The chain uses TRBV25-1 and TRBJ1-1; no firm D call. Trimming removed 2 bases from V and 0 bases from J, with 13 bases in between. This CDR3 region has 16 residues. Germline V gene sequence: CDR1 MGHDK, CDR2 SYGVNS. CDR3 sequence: CASSETGGIMNTEAFF. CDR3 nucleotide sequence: TGTGCCAGCAGTGAAACGGGCGGAATAATGAACACTGAAGCTTTCTTT.

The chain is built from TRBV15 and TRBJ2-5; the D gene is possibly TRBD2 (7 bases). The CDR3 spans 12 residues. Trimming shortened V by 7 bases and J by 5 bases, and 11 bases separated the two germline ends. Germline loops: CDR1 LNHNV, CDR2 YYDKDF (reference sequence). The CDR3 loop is CATKQGGETQYF. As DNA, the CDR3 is TGTGCCACCAAACAGGGAGGGGAGACCCAGTACTTC.

The CDR3: CAISESNLASVIGYNEQFF. The CDR3 DNA follows: TGTGCCATCAGTGAGTCCAATCTTGCTAGCGTTATTGGCTACAATGAGCAGTTCTTC. The gene calls are TRBV10-3 and TRBJ2-1; tentative D call: TRBD2 (6 bases). With 0 bases removed from V and 3 bases from J, the gap between germline ends came to 21 bases. The CDR3 is 19 amino acids. The V gene's germline CDR1 is ENHRY and CDR2 SYGVKD.

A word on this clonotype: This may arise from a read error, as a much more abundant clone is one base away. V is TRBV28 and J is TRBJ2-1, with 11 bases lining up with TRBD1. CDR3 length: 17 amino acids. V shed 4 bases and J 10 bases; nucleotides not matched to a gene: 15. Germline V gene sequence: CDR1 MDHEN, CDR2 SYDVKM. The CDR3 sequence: CASSYPVLGTGGYEQFF. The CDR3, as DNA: TGTGCCAGCAGTTATCCGGTACTCGGGACAGGGGGTTACGAGCAGTTCTTC.

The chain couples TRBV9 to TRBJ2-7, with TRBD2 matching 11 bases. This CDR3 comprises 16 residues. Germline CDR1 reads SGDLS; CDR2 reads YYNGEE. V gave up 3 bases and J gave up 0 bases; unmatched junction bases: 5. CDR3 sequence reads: CASSGTGTSGSYEQYF. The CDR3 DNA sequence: TGTGCCAGCAGCGGTACCGGGACTAGCGGCTCCTACGAGCAGTACTTC.

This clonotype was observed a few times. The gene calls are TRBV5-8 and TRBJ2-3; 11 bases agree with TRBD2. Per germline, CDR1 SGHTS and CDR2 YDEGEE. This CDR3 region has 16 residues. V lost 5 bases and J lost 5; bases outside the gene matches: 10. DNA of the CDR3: TGTGCCAGCAGGTCAGAGACTAGCGGGAATTTAGATACGCAGTATTTT. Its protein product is CASRSETSGNLDTQYF.

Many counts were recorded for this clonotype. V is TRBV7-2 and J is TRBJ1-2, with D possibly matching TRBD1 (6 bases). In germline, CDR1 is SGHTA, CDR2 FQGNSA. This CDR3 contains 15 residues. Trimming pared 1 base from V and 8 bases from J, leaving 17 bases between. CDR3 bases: TGTGCCAGCAGCTTAGGGAGGGGGGGCGCGGGAGGCTACACCTTC. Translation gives CASSLGRGGAGGYTF.